What follows are 25 T cell receptor beta chains derived from one specimen sequenced in a study of T cell repertoires in cytomegalovirus infection. TCRdb itself ran the reads through MiXCR, one entry per CDR3 protein. The data hold around 310,000 distinct CDR3 sequences, with 15% to 20% observed a single time. The sample taken for sequencing was PBMCs. The receptors come from a human donor in good health (CMV status not recorded). Some clones in this sample may be carry-over from other donors' samples.

The V gene is TRBV12-3 or TRBV12-4, the J gene TRBJ1-5; D unclear. This CDR3 spans 12 amino acids. V was pared by 3 bases and J by 7 bases, with 7 bases between. CDR3 region: CASSFRSQPQHF. The CDR3 DNA reads TGTGCCAGCAGTTTTCGGTCACAGCCCCAGCATTTT.

This rearrangement joins TRBV20-1 to TRBJ1-5; 7 bases are shared with TRBD1. J was trimmed by 5 bases and V by 3 bases; bases with no gene match: 7. CDR3 length: 14 residues. From germline, CDR1 is DFQATT and CDR2 SNEGSKA (reference sequence). The CDR3 nucleotides are TGCAGTGCTAGGAAGACAGGGTTGGATCAGCCCCAGCATTTT. Amino acids: CSARKTGLDQPQHF.

To note about this clonotype: A junction end diverges from the germline sequence, so it may reflect a read error. This chain joins TRBV2 and TRBJ2-5; 9 bases fit TRBD2. The CDR3 sequence is 18 residues long. The germline gives CDR1 SNHLY, CDR2 FYNNEI. The CDR3 region has the DNA TGTGACAGCAGTGAATTGCTAGCGGGGTCGCCTTCACAAGAGACCCAGTACTTC. Residues: CDSSELLAGSPSQETQYF.

At least ten counts were recorded for this clonotype. CDR3 sequence reads: CASSPFSYEQYF. CDR3 sequence (DNA): TGTGCCAGCTCCCCTTTTAGCTACGAGCAGTACTTC. The chain carries TRBV12-3 or TRBV12-4 and TRBJ2-7; D unclear. The CDR3 is 12 amino acids. The ends were cut back, 8 bases at V and 3 bases at J, with 11 bases in the middle.

The gene calls are TRBV18 and TRBJ1-4; no reliable D call. The CDR3 loop spans 16 amino acids. Trimming removed 2 bases at V and 8 bases at J, with 18 bases between. CDR1 and CDR2 from the germline V gene are KGHSH and LQKENI. The CDR3 bases are TGTGCCAGCTCACCAAATCCGCTCACGGCCGGGGAAAAACTGTTTTTT. This sequence encodes CASSPNPLTAGEKLFF.

This clonotype was found once. This clone may be a read error of a much larger clone one base away. As DNA, the CDR3 is TGTGCCAGCAGCTTAGTAGCGGGGCGCGGGACAGATACGCAGTATTTT. This codes for CASSLVAGRGTDTQYF. The rearrangement uses TRBV7-2 and TRBJ2-3, with TRBD2 matching over 8 bases. The CDR3 sequence is 16 residues long. Germline V gene lookup returns CDR1 SGHTA and CDR2 FQGNSA. The trim removed 1 base at V and 3 bases at J, leaving 6 bases unmatched.

This chain uses TRBV27 with TRBJ2-7; no clear D. In germline, CDR1 is MNHEY, CDR2 SMNVEV (reference sequence). CDR3 size: 14 residues. V was cut by 3 bases and J by 1 base, with 10 bases left in between. CDR3 in amino acids: CASSFVLGSYEQYF. The CDR3 region has the DNA TGTGCCAGCAGTTTTGTTCTAGGGTCCTACGAGCAGTACTTC.

At least ten counts were recorded for this clonotype. The V call is TRBV10-3, the J call TRBJ2-4, with 12 bases identical to TRBD1. Per the germline V gene, CDR1 is ENHRY and CDR2 is SYGVKD. V was pared by 6 bases and J by 0 bases, with 18 bases of the junction left unmatched. The CDR3 runs 21 residues. The CDR3 bases are TGTGCCATCAGCCAAGGACCGGGACAGGGGGCGATTAGTTCAGCCAAAAACATTCAGTACTTC. Translation gives CAISQGPGQGAISSAKNIQYF.

The V call is TRBV4-1, the J call TRBJ1-5; no firm D call. Per the germline V gene, CDR1 is MGHRA and CDR2 is YSYEKL. The V end was cut by 1 base, the J end by 9 bases, with 13 bases between. The CDR3 extends over 14 amino acids. CDR3 sequence: CASSQVLTWSPQHF. CDR3 sequence (DNA): TGCGCCAGCAGCCAAGTTCTGACTTGGTCGCCCCAGCATTTT.

V usage is TRBV28 and J usage is TRBJ1-5; possible D gene TRBD1, 5 bases. V was pared by 3 bases and J by 6 bases, with 6 bases between. CDR1 MDHEN and CDR2 SYDVKM come from the germline V gene. This CDR3 has 12 residues. DNA of the CDR3: TGTGCCAGCAGTTTTAGGGGTCAGCCCCAGCATTTT. It specifies CASSFRGQPQHF.

This rearrangement joins TRBV20-1 to TRBJ1-5; D gene ambiguous. V was trimmed by 3 bases and J by 11 bases, leaving 17 bases between them. This CDR3 contains 13 residues. The germline V gene encodes CDR1 DFQATT and CDR2 SNEGSKA (reference sequence). The CDR3 DNA reads TGCAGTGCTAGGACGTTGGTGGAATTGGCCCAGCATTTT. Encoded protein: CSARTLVELAQHF.

This clonotype came up once. A much larger clone is a single base away; this may be a read error. This CDR3 is CVGDSGTGELFF. The CDR3 region has the DNA TGTGTCGGGGACAGTGGCACCGGGGAGCTGTTTTTT. V and J are TRBV28 and TRBJ2-2; 7 positions agree with TRBD1. CDR1 is MDHEN and CDR2 is SYDVKM in the germline V gene. The CDR3 runs 12 residues.

This clonotype was counted ten times or more. This chain connects TRBV6-1 to TRBJ2-1, with TRBD1 matching 8 bases. The CDR3 runs to 18 residues. Germline CDR1 MNHNS, CDR2 SASEGT. V lost 5 bases to trimming and J lost 6 bases; unmatched junction nucleotides: 18. The CDR3 region is CASSSTFPGDRGGNEQFF. CDR3 DNA: TGTGCCAGCAGTTCCACTTTTCCCGGAGACAGGGGTGGCAATGAGCAGTTCTTC.

This clonotype was recorded a few times. The chain carries TRBV6-5 and TRBJ2-7; TRBD1 aligns across 9 bases. Germline V gives CDR1 MNHEY, CDR2 SVGAGI. CDR3 length: 13 amino acids. Unmatched junction bases numbered 7, after V lost 7 bases and J lost 6 bases. The CDR3 DNA sequence: TGTGCCAGCACCGACTACAGGGGGCTCGAGCAGTACTTC. Translation gives CASTDYRGLEQYF.

This clonotype occurred many times. This rearrangement joins TRBV7-2 to TRBJ2-1, with D possibly TRBD2 on 7 matching bases. V shed 5 bases and J shed 7 bases, with 21 bases lying between them. CDR1 is SGHTA, CDR2 FQGNSA, per germline. This CDR3 region has 16 residues. CDR3 region: CASSPQRRGGRNEQFF. The CDR3 DNA reads as TGTGCCAGCAGCCCGCAGAGGAGGGGGGGCCGGAATGAGCAGTTCTTC.

In its sample, this clonotype was seen many times. Germline is not matched at one junction end, which may reflect a read error. V usage is TRBV7-7 and J usage is TRBJ2-1; a possible D gene is TRBD2 (5 bases). Germline lookup yields CDR1 SSHAT and CDR2 FNYEAQ (reference sequence). The CDR3 extends over 16 amino acids. The CDR3 region is CASSLGPSFPNNEQFF. The CDR3 nucleotides are TGTGCTAGCAGCTTAGGCCCTAGCTTCCCCAACAATGAGCAGTTCTTC.

This clonotype occurred a few times. The J gene is TRBJ2-5, the V gene TRBV20-1, with 8 positions matching TRBD1. Germline V CDR1 and CDR2: DFQATT, SNEGSKA (reference sequence). CDR3 length equals 13 residues. Unmatched junction bases numbered 5, after V lost 4 bases and J lost 4 bases. The CDR3 DNA reads TGCAGTGCTACTCGGACAGGGCCAGAGACCCAGTACTTC. This encodes CSATRTGPETQYF.

There are many counts of this clonotype. This chain uses TRBV4-2 with TRBJ2-1; D remains ambiguous. The CDR3 is 15 residues long. Germline lookup yields CDR1 LGHNA and CDR2 YNFKEQ. Trimming left V 0 bases short and J 6 bases short, with 12 bases between. CDR3 sequence reads: CASSQEYSNLNEQFF. In nucleotides, the CDR3 is TGTGCCAGCAGCCAAGAGTACAGTAATCTCAATGAGCAGTTCTTC.

This clonotype was found a few times. This chain connects TRBV6-2 or TRBV6-3 to TRBJ2-7; tentatively, D is TRBD1 or TRBD2 (5 bases each). This CDR3 contains 13 residues. V was cut by 6 bases and J by 4 bases, with 13 bases left in between. The germline V gene encodes CDR1 MNHEY and CDR2 SVGEGT. This CDR3 is CASSGTELYEQYF. CDR3 nucleotide sequence: TGTGCCAGCAGCGGGACCGAACTATACGAGCAGTACTTC.

This clonotype was seen a handful of times. The V and J genes are TRBV6-1 and TRBJ1-1; tentatively, D is TRBD1 (5 bases). Germline V gives CDR1 MNHNS, CDR2 SASEGT. This CDR3 contains 18 residues. The V end lost 2 bases, the J end lost 3 bases, and 22 bases lay between the germline ends. The CDR3 here is CASSESFFVGAGHTEAFF. The CDR3 DNA follows: TGTGCCAGCAGTGAAAGTTTTTTCGTTGGGGCCGGGCACACTGAAGCTTTCTTT.

This clonotype was detected only a few times. The genes are TRBV28 and TRBJ2-3; 9 bases are a match to TRBD2. The CDR3 has 18 residues. Per germline, CDR1 MDHEN and CDR2 SYDVKM. Trimming at V came to 6 bases and at J to 5 bases, leaving 18 bases not matched to a gene. CDR3 loop: CASSPPPWRGGSIDTQYF. The CDR3 region has the DNA TGTGCCAGCAGCCCACCCCCCTGGCGGGGGGGCTCGATAGATACGCAGTATTTT.

In this sample, this clonotype turned up a few times. The chain joins TRBV4-3 to TRBJ2-3, with TRBD1 matching over 7 bases. With V trimmed by 11 bases and J by 0 bases, 5 bases remained unmatched. Germline V CDR1 and CDR2: LGHNA, YSLEER. This CDR3 has 13 residues. The chain's CDR3 is CASGTVSTDTQYF. The CDR3 nucleotides read TGCGCCTCCGGGACAGTGAGCACAGATACGCAGTATTTT.

The chain has TRBV12-3 or TRBV12-4 and TRBJ2-2, with D possibly matching TRBD1 (6 bases). V was cut by 10 bases and J by 9 bases, with 15 bases left in between. The CDR3 consists of 12 residues. As DNA, the CDR3 is TGTGCCACCGGGTTGGGGGCTCGGGAGCTGTTTTTT. Translation: CATGLGARELFF.

This clonotype has a handful of counts. The chain has TRBV27 and TRBJ2-2, with 8 positions matching TRBD1. The ends lost 5 bases at V and 0 bases at J; junction bases unmatched: 5. This CDR3 is built from 16 residues. Germline V lookup: CDR1 MNHEY, CDR2 SMNVEV (reference sequence). The CDR3 nucleotides are TGTGCCAGCAGTCTCTGGACAGGGTCGAACACCGGGGAGCTGTTTTTT. Translating gives CASSLWTGSNTGELFF.

This clonotype came up many times. The rearrangement links TRBV12-3 or TRBV12-4 to TRBJ2-7, with 11 positions matching TRBD2. The CDR3 covers 14 residues. Germline trimming cut 4 bases from V and 6 bases from J; bases unmatched to any gene: 5. The CDR3 nucleotides read TGTGCCAGCAGTTCTAGCGGGGGGAACTCCGAGCAGTACTTC. Translating gives CASSSSGGNSEQYF.